The 5 T cell receptor beta chains below were found in one sample sequenced in a study of patients and donors after allogeneic stem cell transplantation. In TCRdb, the RT-PCR reads were re-called with MiXCR into one record per CDR3 protein. Here the sample spans about 200,000 distinct CDR3 sequences, 38% being singletons. The sample comprised blood, either unsorted or a sorted T cell fraction (not recorded which). Receptors originate from a human donor who was either an allogeneic HSCT recipient or a stem cell or donor lymphocyte infusion donor (not recorded which). It is not recorded whose cells these are; they may come from a transplant donor.

This clonotype was detected only a few times. The chain is built from TRBV14 and TRBJ1-1, with 10 bases that match TRBD1. The V gene's germline CDR1 is SGHDN and CDR2 FVKESK. V shed 0 bases, J shed 5 bases, and the junction held 12 bases outside the gene matches. The CDR3 is 18 residues long. The CDR3 nucleotides are TGTGCCAGCAGCCAAGACGTTAGGACAGGGGGGCCGGGGACTGAAGCTTTCTTT. This translates into CASSQDVRTGGPGTEAFF.

The chain employs TRBV12-3 or TRBV12-4 and TRBJ1-5; TRBD1 agrees at 7 bases. The CDR3 runs to 17 residues. With V trimmed by 4 bases and J by 7 bases, 16 bases remained unmatched. The chain's CDR3 is CASSSYRDSTYRQPQHF. Written as DNA, the CDR3 is TGTGCCAGCAGTTCGTACCGGGACAGTACCTATAGACAGCCCCAGCATTTT.

This clonotype came up a few times. The chain employs TRBV7-2 and TRBJ1-3; D gene unclear. The germline CDR1 and CDR2 sequences are SGHTA and FQGNSA. The CDR3 is 15 amino acids. V lost 1 base and J lost 0, with 7 bases in between. The DNA for the CDR3 is TGTGCCAGCAGCTTAGGTTCCGTCTCTGGAAACACCATATATTTT. Translated, it gives CASSLGSVSGNTIYF.

The chain uses TRBV20-1 and TRBJ2-1; no clear D gene. The germline gives CDR1 DFQATT, CDR2 SNEGSKA (reference sequence). The CDR3 covers 12 residues. V was pared by 2 bases and J by 7 bases, with 9 bases between. CDR3 sequence: CSARNPNNEQFF. CDR3 nucleotide sequence: TGCAGTGCTAGAAATCCGAATAATGAGCAGTTCTTC.

J is TRBJ1-4 and V is TRBV5-1; possible D gene TRBD1, 6 bases. Trimming cost V 0 bases and J 8 bases, with 11 bases left between them. Germline V lookup: CDR1 SGHRS, CDR2 YFSETQ. CDR3 length: 14 amino acids. The CDR3 region has the DNA TGCGCCAGCAGCTTGGGGCAGGGGCAAGAAAAACTGTTTTTT. The encoded protein is CASSLGQGQEKLFF. Full variable domain (remainder filled in from reference TRBV5-1 and TRBJ1-4): KAGVTQTPRYLIKTRGQQVTLSCSPISGHRSVSWYQQTPGQGLQFLFEYFSETQRNKGNFPGRFSGRQFSNSRSEMNVSTLELGDSALYLCASSLGQGQEKLFFGSGTQLSVL.